Below, one T cell receptor beta chain is given with its context. Random hexamers primed reverse transcription of 0.5 to 1 ug RNA. With immunoSEQ multiplex PCR, TCR beta CDR3 was amplified across 54 Vbeta and 13 Jbeta. A single record per CDR3 protein comes from TCRdb applying MiXCR to the immunoSEQ multiplex PCR reads. This table has fewer than 200,000 distinct CDR3 sequences, 85% to 95% appearing once. The data derive from a study of CD8 T cells in Susac syndrome. The study used healthy donors as controls matched for age and sex. TEMRA cells were enriched by FACS, and CD4+ and CD8+ T cells were negatively isolated. This CDR3 spans 14 amino acids. Germline V gives CDR1 GTSNPN, CDR2 SVGIG (reference sequence). J lost 7 bases, V lost 1 base, and 5 bases had no gene match.

The TCR was taken from a human donor in good health. The sequencing sample was made of CD4+ T cells from PBMCs. This chain connects TRBV30 to TRBJ1-5; 9 positions match TRBD1. CDR3 sequence (DNA): TGTGCCTGGAGTGGGGCGACAGGGGGGCAGCCCCAGCATTTT. Protein product: CAWSGATGGQPQHF.